This T cell receptor (beta chain) stems from a study of cytomegalovirus exposure and HLA in healthy donors. Study at large: T cells numbering around 180 million yielded approximately 120 million unique TCR beta sequences in an earlier analysis. Researchers found that 81% of around 400 genotyped donors fell within the Caucasian-associated ancestry cluster. Study results and caveats: Evidence from a later analysis indicated that most CMV-associated TCR beta chains looked HLA-restricted. Later analysis demonstrated an association between a missense DCLRE1C variant and TCR beta V- and J-gene trimming.

Looked up from germline, CDR1 is MDHEN and CDR2 is SYDVKM. J was trimmed by 8 bases and V by 5 bases; bases with no gene match: 28. The CDR3 has 21 amino acids. Use of 60 Vbeta and 13 Jbeta primers characterized the PCR. This table comes from immunoSEQ multiplex PCR, and its TCRdb copy is limited to in-frame clones, with some not included. Here the sample spans under 140,000 clones, over 60% being singletons. Comment on this clone: Its matching antigen is unknown.

The sample taken for sequencing was PBMCs. V is TRBV28 and J is TRBJ2-1; 9 nucleotides agree with TRBD2. The sequence was obtained from a man aged 25 to 45 in good health and CMV-seropositive. CDR3 loop: CASSPLYGRYRDGGGGDEQFF. The CDR3, as DNA: TGTGCCAGCAGTCCGTTATATGGGCGATACCGCGATGGCGGGGGGGGTGATGAGCAGTTCTTC.